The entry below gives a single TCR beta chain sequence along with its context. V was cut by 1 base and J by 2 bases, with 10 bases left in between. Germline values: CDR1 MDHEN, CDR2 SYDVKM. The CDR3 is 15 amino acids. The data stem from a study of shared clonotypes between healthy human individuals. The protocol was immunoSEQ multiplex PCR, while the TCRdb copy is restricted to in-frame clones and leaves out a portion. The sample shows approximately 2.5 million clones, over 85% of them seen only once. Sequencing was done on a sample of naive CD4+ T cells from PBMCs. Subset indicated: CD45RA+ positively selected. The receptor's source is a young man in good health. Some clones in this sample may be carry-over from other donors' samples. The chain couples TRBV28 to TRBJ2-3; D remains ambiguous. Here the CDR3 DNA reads TGTGCCAGCAGTTTATCAACCAGAAACACAGATACGCAGTATTTT. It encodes CASSLSTRNTDTQYF. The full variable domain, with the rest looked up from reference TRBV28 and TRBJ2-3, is DVKVTQSSRYLVKRTGEKVFLECVQDMDHENMFWYRQDPGLGLRLIYFSYDVKMKEKGDIPEGYSVSREKKERFSLILESASTNQTSMYLCASSLSTRNTDTQYFGPGTRLTVL.